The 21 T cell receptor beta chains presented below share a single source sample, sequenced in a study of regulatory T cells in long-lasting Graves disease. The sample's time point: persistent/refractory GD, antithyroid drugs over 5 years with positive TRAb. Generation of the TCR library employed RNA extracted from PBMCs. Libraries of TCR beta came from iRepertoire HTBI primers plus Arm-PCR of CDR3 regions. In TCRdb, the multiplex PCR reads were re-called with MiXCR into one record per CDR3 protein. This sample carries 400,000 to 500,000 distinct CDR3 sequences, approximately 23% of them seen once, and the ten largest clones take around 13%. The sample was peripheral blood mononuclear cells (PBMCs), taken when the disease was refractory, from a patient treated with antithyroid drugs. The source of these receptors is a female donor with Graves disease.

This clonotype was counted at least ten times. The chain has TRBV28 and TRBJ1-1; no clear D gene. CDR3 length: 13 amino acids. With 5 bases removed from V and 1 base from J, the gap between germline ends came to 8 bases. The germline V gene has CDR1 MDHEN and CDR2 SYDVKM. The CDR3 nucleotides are TGTGCCAGCAGTGGACGGAGGAACACTGAAGCTTTCTTT. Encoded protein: CASSGRRNTEAFF.

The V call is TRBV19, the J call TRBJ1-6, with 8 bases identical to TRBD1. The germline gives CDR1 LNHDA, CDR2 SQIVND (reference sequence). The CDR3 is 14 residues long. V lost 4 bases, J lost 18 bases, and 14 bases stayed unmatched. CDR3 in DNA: TGTGCCAGTAGTACGACCTCGGGACAGGAGTATCCCCACTTT. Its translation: CASSTTSGQEYPHF.

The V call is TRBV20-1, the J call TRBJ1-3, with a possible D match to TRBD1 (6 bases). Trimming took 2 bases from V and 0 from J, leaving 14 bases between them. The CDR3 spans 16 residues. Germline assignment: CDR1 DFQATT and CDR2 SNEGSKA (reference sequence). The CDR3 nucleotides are TGCAGTGCTAGATCCCGGGACACCTACTCTGGAAACACCATATATTTT. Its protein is CSARSRDTYSGNTIYF.

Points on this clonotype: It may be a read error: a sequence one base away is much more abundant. The CDR3: CASSLGTIGGAKSIQYF. CDR3 in DNA: TGTGCCAGCAGTTTAGGAACGATTGGTGGGGCCAAAAGCATTCAGTACTTC. This sequence joins TRBV12-3 or TRBV12-4 and TRBJ2-4, with D possibly TRBD1 on 5 matching bases. The CDR3 has 17 residues.

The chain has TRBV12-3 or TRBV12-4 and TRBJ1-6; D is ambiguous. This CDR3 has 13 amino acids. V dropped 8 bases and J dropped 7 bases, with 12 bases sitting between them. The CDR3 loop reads CASRAITNSPLHF. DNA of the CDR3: TGTGCCAGCCGGGCCATAACAAATTCACCCCTCCACTTT.

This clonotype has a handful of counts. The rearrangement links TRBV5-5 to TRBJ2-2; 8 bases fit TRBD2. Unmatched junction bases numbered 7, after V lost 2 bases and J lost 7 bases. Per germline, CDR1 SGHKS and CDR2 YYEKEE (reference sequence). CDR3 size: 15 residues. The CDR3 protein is CASSLISGSGGELFF. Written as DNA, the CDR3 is TGTGCCAGCAGCTTAATCAGCGGGAGCGGCGGGGAGCTGTTTTTT.

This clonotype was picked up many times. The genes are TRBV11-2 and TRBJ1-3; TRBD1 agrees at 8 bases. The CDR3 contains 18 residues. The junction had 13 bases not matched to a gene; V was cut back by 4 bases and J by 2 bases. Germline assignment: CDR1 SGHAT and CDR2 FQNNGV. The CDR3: CASSSEMGTGWTGNTIYF. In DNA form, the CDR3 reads TGTGCCAGCAGCTCCGAGATGGGGACAGGTTGGACTGGAAACACCATATATTTT.

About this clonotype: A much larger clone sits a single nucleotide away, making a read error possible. CDR3 protein: CASSPRQGLMNTKAFF. The DNA of the CDR3 is TGTGCCAGCAGCCCCAGACAGGGCCTCATGAACACTAAAGCTTTCTTT. The J gene is TRBJ1-1, the V gene TRBV9; 7 bases are shared with TRBD1. Germline CDR1 SGDLS, CDR2 YYNGEE. The CDR3 runs to 16 residues.

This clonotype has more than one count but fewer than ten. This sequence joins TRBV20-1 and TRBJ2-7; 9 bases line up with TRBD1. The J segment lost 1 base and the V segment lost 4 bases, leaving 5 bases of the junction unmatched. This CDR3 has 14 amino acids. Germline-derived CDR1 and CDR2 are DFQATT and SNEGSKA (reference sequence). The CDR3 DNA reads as TGCAGTGCTACACCCGGGACAGGGTCCTACGAGCAGTACTTC. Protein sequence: CSATPGTGSYEQYF.

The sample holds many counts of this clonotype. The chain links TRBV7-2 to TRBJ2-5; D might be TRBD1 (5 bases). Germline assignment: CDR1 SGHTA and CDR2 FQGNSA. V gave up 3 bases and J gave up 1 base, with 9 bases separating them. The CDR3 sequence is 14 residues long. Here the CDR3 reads CASSLDIFQETQYF. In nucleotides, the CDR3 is TGTGCCAGCAGCTTGGACATCTTCCAAGAGACCCAGTACTTC. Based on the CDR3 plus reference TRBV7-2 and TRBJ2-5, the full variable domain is GAGVSQSPSNKVTEKGKDVELRCDPISGHTALYWYRQSLGQGLEFLIYFQGNSAPDKSGLPSDRFSAERTGGSVSTLTIQRTQQEDSAVYLCASSLDIFQETQYFGPGTRLLVL.

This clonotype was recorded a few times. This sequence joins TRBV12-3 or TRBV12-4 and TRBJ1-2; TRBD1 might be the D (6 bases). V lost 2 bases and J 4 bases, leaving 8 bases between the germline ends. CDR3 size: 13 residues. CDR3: CASSLRQAYGYTF. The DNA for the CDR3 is TGTGCCAGCAGTTTACGACAGGCCTATGGCTACACCTTC.

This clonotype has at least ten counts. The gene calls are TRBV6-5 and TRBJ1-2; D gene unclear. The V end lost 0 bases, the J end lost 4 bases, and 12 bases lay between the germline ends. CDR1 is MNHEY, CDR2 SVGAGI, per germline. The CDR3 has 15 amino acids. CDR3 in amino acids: CASSYSYDGVYGYTF. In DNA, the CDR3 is TGTGCCAGCAGTTACTCATACGACGGAGTCTATGGCTACACCTTC.

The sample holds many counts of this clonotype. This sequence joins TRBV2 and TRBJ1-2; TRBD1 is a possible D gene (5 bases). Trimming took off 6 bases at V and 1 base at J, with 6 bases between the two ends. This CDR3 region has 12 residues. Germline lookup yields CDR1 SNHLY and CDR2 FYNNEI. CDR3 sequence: CASRGDNYGYTF. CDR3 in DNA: TGTGCCAGCAGAGGGGATAACTATGGCTACACCTTC.

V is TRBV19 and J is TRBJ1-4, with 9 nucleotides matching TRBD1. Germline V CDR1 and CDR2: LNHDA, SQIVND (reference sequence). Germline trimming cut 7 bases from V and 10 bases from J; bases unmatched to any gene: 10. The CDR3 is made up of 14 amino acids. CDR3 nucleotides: TGTGCCAGTAACCGGGACAGGGACTTCCGAAAACTGTTTTTT. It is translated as CASNRDRDFRKLFF.

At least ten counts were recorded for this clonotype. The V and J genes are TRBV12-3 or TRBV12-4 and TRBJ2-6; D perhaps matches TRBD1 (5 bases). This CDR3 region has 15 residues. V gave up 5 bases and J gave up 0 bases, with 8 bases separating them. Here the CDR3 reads CASSPTVSGANVLTF. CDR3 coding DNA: TGTGCCAGCAGTCCGACAGTCTCTGGGGCCAACGTCCTGACTTTC.

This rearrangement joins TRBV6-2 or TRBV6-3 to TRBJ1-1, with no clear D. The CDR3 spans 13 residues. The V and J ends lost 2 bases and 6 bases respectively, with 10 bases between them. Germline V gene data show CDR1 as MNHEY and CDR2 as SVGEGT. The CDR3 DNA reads TGTGCCAGCAGTTACGGCCTAAACGCTGAAGCTTTCTTT. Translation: CASSYGLNAEAFF.

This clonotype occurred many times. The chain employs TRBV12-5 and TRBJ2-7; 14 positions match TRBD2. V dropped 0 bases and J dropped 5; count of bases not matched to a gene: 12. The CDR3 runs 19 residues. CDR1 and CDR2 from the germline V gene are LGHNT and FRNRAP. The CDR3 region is CASGLVLLLTSGRADEQYF. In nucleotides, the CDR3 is TGTGCTAGTGGTTTGGTTCTCCTTTTGACTAGCGGGAGGGCTGACGAGCAGTACTTC. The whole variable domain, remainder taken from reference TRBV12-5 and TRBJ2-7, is DARVTQTPRHKVTEMGQEVTMRCQPILGHNTVFWYRQTMMQGLELLAYFRNRAPLDDSGMPKDRFSAEMPDATLATLKIQPSEPRDSAVYFCASGLVLLLTSGRADEQYFGPGTRLTVT.

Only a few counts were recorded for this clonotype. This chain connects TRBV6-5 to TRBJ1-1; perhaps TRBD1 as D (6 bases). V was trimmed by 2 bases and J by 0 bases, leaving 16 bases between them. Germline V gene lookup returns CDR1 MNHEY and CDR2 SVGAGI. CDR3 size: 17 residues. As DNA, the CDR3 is TGTGCCAGCAGTTACGACGGGACGGGACACCTGAACACTGAAGCTTTCTTT. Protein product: CASSYDGTGHLNTEAFF.

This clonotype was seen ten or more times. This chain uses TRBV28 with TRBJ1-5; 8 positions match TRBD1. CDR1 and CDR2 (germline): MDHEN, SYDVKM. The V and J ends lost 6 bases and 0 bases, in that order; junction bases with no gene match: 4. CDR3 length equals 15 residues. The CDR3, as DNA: TGTGCCAGCAGGCCGACAGGGGATAGCAATCAGCCCCAGCATTTT. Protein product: CASRPTGDSNQPQHF.

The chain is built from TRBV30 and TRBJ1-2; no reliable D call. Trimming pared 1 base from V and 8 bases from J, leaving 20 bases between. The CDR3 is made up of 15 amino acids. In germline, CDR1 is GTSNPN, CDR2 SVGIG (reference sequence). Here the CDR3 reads CAWSGKSSLGPGYTF. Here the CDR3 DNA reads TGTGCCTGGAGTGGGAAGTCTAGCCTTGGACCCGGCTACACCTTC.

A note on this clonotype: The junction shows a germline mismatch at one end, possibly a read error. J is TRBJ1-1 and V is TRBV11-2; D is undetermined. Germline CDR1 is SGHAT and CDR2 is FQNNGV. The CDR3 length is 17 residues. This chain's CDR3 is CASSQERLGRRVTEAFF. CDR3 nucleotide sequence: TGCGCCAGCAGCCAAGAGAGGTTGGGCAGGAGAGTAACTGAAGCTTTCTTT. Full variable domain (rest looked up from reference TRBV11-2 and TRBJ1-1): EAGVAQSPRYKIIEKRQSVAFWCNPISGHATLYWYQQILGQGPKLLIQFQNNGVVDDSQLPKDRFSAERLKGVDSTLKIQPAKLEDSAVYLCASSQERLGRRVTEAFFGQGTRLTVV.